The entry that follows covers one T cell receptor beta chain sequence. Antigen specificity is unknown. The data were taken from a study of graft-versus-host responses after intestinal transplantation. Study summary: Recipients obtained multivisceral, liver-intestinal, or isolated intestinal transplants.

The method was immunoSEQ multiplex PCR; TCRdb's version includes in-frame clones alone and lacks a portion of them. Altogether about 37,000 clones are present, around 87% being singletons, with the ten largest covering around 17%. Notes on the study in general: After transplant, early declines in HvG clones were associated with peak levels of circulating GvH clones. Present in recipient marrow, GvH clones included some that appeared first in ileum or blood.

Graft samples were processed, releasing intraepithelial and lamina propria lymphocytes. Trimming pared 0 bases from V and 2 bases from J, leaving 15 bases between. Germline V gene data show CDR1 as SGHRS and CDR2 as YFSETQ. The CDR3 extends over 17 amino acids. This sequence was found in a human patient who received an intestinal transplant, so some T cells may come from the graft donor. The specimen comprised ileum tissue, sampled approximately 210 days after intestinal transplant. The chain carries TRBV5-1 and TRBJ1-3; perhaps TRBD1 as D (5 bases). CDR3 nucleotide sequence: TGCGCCAGCAGCTTGGCCACGGTAGGGGCAACTGGAAACACCATATATTTT. Residues: CASSLATVGATGNTIYF.